The source of this T cell receptor beta chain is a study of T cell repertoires in cytomegalovirus infection. General study results and limits: There were carriers of CMV plus the relevant HLA, and cumulative public TCR beta family frequency identified them.

This clonotype occurred a few times. Its antigen remains unknown. TCRdb ran MiXCR on the reads and lists one entry per CDR3 protein. This sample has 370,000 or so distinct CDR3 sequences, with roughly 34% found just once. V shed 9 bases and J 4 bases; nucleotides not matched to a gene: 10. This CDR3 has 14 residues. Germline-derived CDR1 and CDR2 are MGHDK and SYGVNS. This rearrangement joins TRBV25-1 to TRBJ2-3; 7 nucleotides line up with TRBD2. The material sequenced was cultured PBMCs, taken from culture after CMV antigen stimulation. The TCR was taken from a human donor in good health (CMV status not recorded). Some clones in this sample may be carry-over from other donors' samples. The CDR3 loop reads CASSTSRRSDTQYF. The CDR3 DNA follows: TGTGCCAGTTCGACTAGCAGGAGGTCAGATACGCAGTATTTT.